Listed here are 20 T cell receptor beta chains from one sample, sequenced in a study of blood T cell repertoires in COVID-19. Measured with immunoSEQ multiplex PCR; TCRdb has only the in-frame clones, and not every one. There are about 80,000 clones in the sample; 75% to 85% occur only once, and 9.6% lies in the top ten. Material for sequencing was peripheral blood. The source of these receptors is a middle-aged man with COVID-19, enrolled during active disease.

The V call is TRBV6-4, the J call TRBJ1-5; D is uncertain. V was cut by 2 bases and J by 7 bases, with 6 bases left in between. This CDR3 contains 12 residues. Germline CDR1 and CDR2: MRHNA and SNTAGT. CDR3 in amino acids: CASSDVVQPQHF. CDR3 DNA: TGTGCCAGCAGTGACGTAGTCCAGCCCCAGCATTTT.

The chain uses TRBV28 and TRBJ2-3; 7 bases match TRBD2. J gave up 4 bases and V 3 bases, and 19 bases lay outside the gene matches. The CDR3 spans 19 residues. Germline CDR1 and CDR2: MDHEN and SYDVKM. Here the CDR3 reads CASSFGGGKAGLAADTQYF. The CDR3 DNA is TGTGCCAGCAGTTTCGGGGGAGGTAAAGCGGGGCTTGCGGCAGATACGCAGTATTTT.

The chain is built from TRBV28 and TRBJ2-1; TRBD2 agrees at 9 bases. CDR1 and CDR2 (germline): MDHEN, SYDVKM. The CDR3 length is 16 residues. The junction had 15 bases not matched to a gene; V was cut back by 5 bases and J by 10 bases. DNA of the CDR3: TGTGCCAGCAGTCCGGCGGCGGGAGGGATGCCCTCCGAGCAGTTCTTC. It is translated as CASSPAAGGMPSEQFF.

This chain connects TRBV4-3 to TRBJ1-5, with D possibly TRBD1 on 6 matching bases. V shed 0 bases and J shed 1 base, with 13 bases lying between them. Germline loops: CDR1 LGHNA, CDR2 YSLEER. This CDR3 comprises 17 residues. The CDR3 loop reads CASSQDRSGVSNQPQHF. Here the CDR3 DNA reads TGCGCCAGCAGCCAAGATAGGTCAGGGGTCAGCAATCAGCCCCAGCATTTT.

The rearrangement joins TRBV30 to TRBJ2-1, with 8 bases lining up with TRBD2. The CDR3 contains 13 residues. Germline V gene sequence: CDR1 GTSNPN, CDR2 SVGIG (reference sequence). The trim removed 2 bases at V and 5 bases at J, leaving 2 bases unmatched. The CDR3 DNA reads TGTGCCTGGAGTAGCGGGAGAGACAATGAGCAGTTCTTC. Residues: CAWSSGRDNEQFF.

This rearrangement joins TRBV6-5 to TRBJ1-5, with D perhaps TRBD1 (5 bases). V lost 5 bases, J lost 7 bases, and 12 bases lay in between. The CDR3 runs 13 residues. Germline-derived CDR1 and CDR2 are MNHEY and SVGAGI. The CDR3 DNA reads TGTGCCAGCAGTCAGGGTGTGGGCCAGCCCCAGCATTTT. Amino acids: CASSQGVGQPQHF.

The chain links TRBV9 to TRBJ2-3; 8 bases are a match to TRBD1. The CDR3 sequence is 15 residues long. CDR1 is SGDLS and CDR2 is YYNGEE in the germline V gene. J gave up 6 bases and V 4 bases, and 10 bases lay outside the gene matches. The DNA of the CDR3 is TGTGCCAGCAGCCAACGGGATTACAGGGGGGATACGCAGTATTTT. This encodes CASSQRDYRGDTQYF.

CDR3 loop: CASSHDRGYGYTF. CDR3 in DNA: TGTGCCAGCAGTCACGACAGGGGCTATGGCTACACCTTC. This rearrangement joins TRBV6-6 to TRBJ1-2; 8 positions match TRBD1. CDR1 and CDR2 (germline): MNHNY, SVGAGI (reference sequence). V gave up 5 bases and J gave up 4 bases; unmatched junction bases: 3. The CDR3 runs to 13 residues.

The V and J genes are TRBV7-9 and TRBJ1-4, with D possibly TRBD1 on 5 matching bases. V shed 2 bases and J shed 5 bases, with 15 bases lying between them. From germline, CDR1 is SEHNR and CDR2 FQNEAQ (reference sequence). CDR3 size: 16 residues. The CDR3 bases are TGTGCCAGCAGCTTAATCATAGGGACTGGAAATGAAAAACTGTTTTTT. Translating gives CASSLIIGTGNEKLFF.

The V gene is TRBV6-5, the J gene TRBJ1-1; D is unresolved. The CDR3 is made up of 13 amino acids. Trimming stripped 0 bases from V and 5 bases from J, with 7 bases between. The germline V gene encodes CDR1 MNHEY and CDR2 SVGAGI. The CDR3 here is CASSYSRKTEAFF. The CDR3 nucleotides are TGTGCCAGCAGTTACTCCAGAAAGACTGAAGCTTTCTTT.

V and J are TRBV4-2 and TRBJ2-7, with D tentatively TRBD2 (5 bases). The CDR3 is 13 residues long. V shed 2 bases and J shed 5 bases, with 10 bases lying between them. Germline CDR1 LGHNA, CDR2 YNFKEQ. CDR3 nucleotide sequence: TGTGCCAGCAGCCAACCATCAGCGGACGAGCAGTACTTC. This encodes CASSQPSADEQYF.

In DNA, the CDR3 is TGTGCCAGCAGTAAGGGACAGCCGTTCAGGGATACGCAGTATTTT. This sequence encodes CASSKGQPFRDTQYF. The chain carries TRBV6-7 and TRBJ2-3, with 7 bases fitting TRBD1. TRBV6-7 is filed as an ORF, its function uncertain. The V and J ends lost 5 bases and 6 bases, in that order; junction bases with no gene match: 11. CDR3 size: 15 residues.

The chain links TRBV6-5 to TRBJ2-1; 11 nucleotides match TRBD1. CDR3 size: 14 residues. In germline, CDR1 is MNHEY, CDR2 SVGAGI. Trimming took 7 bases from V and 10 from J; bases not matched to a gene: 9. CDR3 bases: TGTGCCAGCAAACCGGGACAGGGGGTTTTGGAGCAGTTCTTC. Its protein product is CASKPGQGVLEQFF.

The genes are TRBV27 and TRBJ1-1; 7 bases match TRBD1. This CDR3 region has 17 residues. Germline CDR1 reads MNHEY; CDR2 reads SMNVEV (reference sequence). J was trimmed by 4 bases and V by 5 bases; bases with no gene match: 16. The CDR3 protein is CASSPLATGERGTEAFF. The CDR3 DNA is TGTGCCAGCAGTCCCTTGGCTACAGGGGAGAGGGGCACTGAAGCTTTCTTT.

Written as DNA, the CDR3 is TGTGCCAGCAGCACCATACTAGCGGGAGAAGCGACCAAAAACATTCAGTACTTC. It translates to CASSTILAGEATKNIQYF. The V gene is TRBV5-4, the J gene TRBJ2-4; TRBD2 agrees at 11 bases. With 4 bases clipped from V and 2 bases from J, the junction kept 11 bases outside the gene matches. Germline lookup yields CDR1 SGHNT and CDR2 YYREEE (reference sequence). The CDR3 is made up of 18 amino acids.

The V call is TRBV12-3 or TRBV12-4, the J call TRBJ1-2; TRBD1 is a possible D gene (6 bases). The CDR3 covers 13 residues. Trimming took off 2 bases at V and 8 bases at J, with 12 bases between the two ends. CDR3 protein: CASSLRPRGGYTF. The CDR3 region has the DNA TGTGCCAGCAGTTTAAGGCCCAGGGGCGGCTACACCTTC.

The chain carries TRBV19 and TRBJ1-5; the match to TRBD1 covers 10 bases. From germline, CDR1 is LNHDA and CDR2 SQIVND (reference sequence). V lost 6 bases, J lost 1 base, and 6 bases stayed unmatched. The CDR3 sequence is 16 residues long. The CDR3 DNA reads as TGTGCCAGTAGGACTACGGGACAGGGGAGCAATCAGCCCCAGCATTTT. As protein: CASRTTGQGSNQPQHF.

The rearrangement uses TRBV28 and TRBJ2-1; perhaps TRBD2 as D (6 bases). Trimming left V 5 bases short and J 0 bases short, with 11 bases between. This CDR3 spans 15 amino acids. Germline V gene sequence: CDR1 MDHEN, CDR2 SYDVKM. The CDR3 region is CASSRTMSSYNEQFF. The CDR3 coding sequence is TGTGCCAGCAGTCGGACTATGAGCTCCTACAATGAGCAGTTCTTC.

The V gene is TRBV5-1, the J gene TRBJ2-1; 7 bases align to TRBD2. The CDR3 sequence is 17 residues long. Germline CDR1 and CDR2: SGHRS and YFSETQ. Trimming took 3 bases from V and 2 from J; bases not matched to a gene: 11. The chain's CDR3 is CASSWRAVAGAYNEQFF. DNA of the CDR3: TGCGCCAGCAGCTGGAGGGCCGTTGCGGGAGCCTACAATGAGCAGTTCTTC.

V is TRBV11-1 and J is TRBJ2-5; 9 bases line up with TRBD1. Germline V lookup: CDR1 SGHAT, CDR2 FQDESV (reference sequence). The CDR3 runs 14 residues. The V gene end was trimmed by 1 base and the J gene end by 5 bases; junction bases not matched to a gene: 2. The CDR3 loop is CASSLETGGETQYF. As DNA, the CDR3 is TGTGCCAGCAGCTTAGAGACAGGGGGTGAGACCCAGTACTTC.